This is a list of T cell receptor beta chains from one sample in a study of cytomegalovirus exposure and HLA in healthy donors. Assay: immunoSEQ multiplex PCR; the TCRdb copy retains only in-frame clones and omits some. The data hold around 150,000 clones, with about 90% observed a single time. Sequencing input: PBMCs. These receptors originate from a woman in her 30s in good health and CMV-seronegative. The CDR3 runs from the conserved cysteine through the conserved F or W. A D gene is named only where the DNA matches it firmly. Clone sizes are given selectively: once, few, many, or a class where the clone is expanded.

d_gene	v_gene	j_gene	abundance	CDR3aa	CDR3nt
NA	TRBV14	TRBJ2-7	once	CASSQVEGFAYEQYF	TGTGCCAGCAGCCAAGTTGAGGGTTTTGCCTACGAGCAGTACTTC
NA	TRBV6-6	TRBJ2-5	NA	CASSLSGRGLRETQYF	TGTGCCAGCAGCCTCTCCGGGCGGGGGCTGCGGGAGACCCAGTACTTC
NA	TRBV10-2	TRBJ1-5	few	CASSEGLVGQPQHF	TGCGCCAGCAGTGAGGGGTTAGTAGGTCAGCCCCAGCATTTT
NA	TRBV13	TRBJ2-7	NA	CASSLGPSSSSYEQYF	TGTGCCAGCAGCTTAGGGCCCTCCAGCAGCTCCTACGAGCAGTACTTC
NA	TRBV7-9	TRBJ1-3	NA	CASSLYGGHLTGNTIYF	TGTGCCAGCAGCTTATACGGGGGGCACTTAACTGGAAACACCATATATTTT
NA	TRBV7-2	TRBJ2-5	few	CASSDQGLAQYF	TGTGCCAGCAGCGACCAAGGTTTGGCCCAGTACTTC
NA	TRBV9	TRBJ2-7	NA	CASSVLAGSSYEQYF	TGTGCCAGCAGCGTATTGGCGGGGAGCTCCTACGAGCAGTACTTC
TRBD2	TRBV19	TRBJ2-7	NA	CASSTGLAPTYEQYF	TGTGCCAGTAGTACGGGACTAGCGCCAACCTACGAGCAGTACTTC
NA	TRBV2	TRBJ1-4	NA	CASHDWTANEKLFF	TGTGCCAGCCATGATTGGACAGCTAATGAAAAACTGTTTTTT
NA	TRBV9	TRBJ1-4	NA	CASSVGGAEKLFF	TGTGCCAGCAGCGTAGGCGGGGCCGAAAAACTGTTTTTT
NA	TRBV28	TRBJ2-7	NA	CASSELGTGPNEQYF	TGTGCCAGCAGCGAACTAGGTACAGGGCCCAACGAGCAGTACTTC
NA	TRBV27	TRBJ1-5	NA	CASSPLGGDGNQPQHF	TGTGCCAGCAGTCCACTAGGCGGGGACGGGAATCAGCCCCAGCATTTT
NA	TRBV14	TRBJ2-5	NA	CASSHSETQYF	TGTGCCAGCAGCCATTCAGAGACCCAGTACTTC
NA	TRBV28	TRBJ1-1	NA	CASRAGQGLFEEAFF	TGTGCCAGCAGGGCGGGGCAGGGGCTCTTCGAGGAAGCTTTCTTT
TRBD1	TRBV5-4	TRBJ1-1	NA	CASSLRTGTPEAFF	TGTGCCAGCAGCCTACGGACAGGAACCCCTGAAGCTTTCTTT
NA	TRBV4-3	TRBJ2-1	NA	CASSLTADNEQFF	TGCGCCAGCAGCCTGACCGCTGATAATGAGCAGTTCTTC
TRBD1	TRBV9	TRBJ1-1	NA	CASSVSDRVFEAFF	TGTGCCAGCAGCGTATCGGACAGGGTGTTTGAAGCTTTCTTT
NA	TRBV5-1	TRBJ2-5	NA	CASSLGTQQETQYF	TGCGCCAGCAGCCTCGGGACTCAGCAAGAGACCCAGTACTTC
NA	TRBV4-3	TRBJ1-1	NA	CASSHIDRRYMNTEAFF	TGCGCCAGCAGCCACATCGACAGGAGATACATGAACACTGAAGCTTTCTTT
NA	TRBV27	TRBJ2-3	NA	CASSPGWTDTQYF	TGTGCCAGCAGCCCCGGGTGGACAGATACGCAGTATTTT